This TCR beta chain was observed in a study of metastatic and nonmetastatic thyroid tumors. This clone has only a few counts. An end of the junction differs from the germline gene, which may be a read error. Before thyroid surgery, none of the patients had received any treatment. With MiXCR, TCRdb reprocessed the PCR reads. This sample has 85,000 to 95,000 clones, with just under 15% found just once. Per the germline V gene, CDR1 is WSHSY and CDR2 is SAAADI. This CDR3 region has 15 residues. The clonotype comes from a female donor with papillary thyroid cancer or a benign thyroid nodule (not recorded which). Some clones in this sample may be carry-over from other donors' samples. This rearrangement joins TRBV10-2 to TRBJ1-5; the D is unclear. Sequenced: blood. This CDR3 is CASSARGLDNQPQRF. CDR3 DNA: TGCGCCAGCAGCGCCCGGGGTCTCGACAATCAGCCCCAGCGTTTT.